This T cell receptor (beta chain) was recovered during a study of CD8 T cells in ankylosing spondylitis. Points from the study as a whole: Previous work reported some of these motif variants in the synovial fluid and blood of reactive arthritis. A motif of roughly eight highly homologous TCR beta variants was seen as apparently characteristic of ankylosing spondylitis blood.

Only a few counts were recorded for this clonotype. Its antigen remains unidentified. MiXCR, run by TCRdb on the 5' RACE reads, gives a single entry per CDR3 protein. In the table there are about 800,000 distinct CDR3 sequences, 12% of which are singletons. The TCR originated in a male donor with ankylosing spondylitis. The source material was blood, either unsorted or a sorted T cell fraction (not recorded which).

This CDR3 is CASSRSGTAPEQYF. The CDR3 DNA reads TGTGCCAGCAGTCGTTCCGGGACAGCGCCCGAGCAGTACTTC. The chain combines TRBV28 with TRBJ2-7; 7 bases are a match to TRBD1. In germline, CDR1 is MDHEN, CDR2 SYDVKM. The J segment lost 6 bases and the V segment lost 5 bases, leaving 10 bases of the junction unmatched. The CDR3 totals 14 residues.